What follows are 25 T cell receptor beta chains derived from one specimen sequenced in a study of cytomegalovirus exposure and HLA in healthy donors. Primers for the PCR totalled 60 Vbeta and 13 Jbeta. The table came from immunoSEQ multiplex PCR; TCRdb's copy has only in-frame clones and leaves some out. The sample contains more than 95,000 clones, roughly a sixth of which appear only once. The sequencing input was PBMCs. Receptors originate from a female donor in good health and CMV-seropositive.

The rearrangement links TRBV5-1 to TRBJ1-3, with 7 nucleotides matching TRBD1. This CDR3 region has 13 residues. Germline V gives CDR1 SGHRS, CDR2 YFSETQ. Trimming at V came to 5 bases and at J to 6 bases, leaving 5 bases not matched to a gene. The CDR3 spells CASSETGTNTIYF. The DNA of the CDR3 is TGCGCCAGCAGTGAGACAGGGACAAACACCATATATTTT.

This clone was picked up a small number of times. The CDR3 reads CASTEGRLVETQYF. CDR3 sequence (DNA): TGTGCCAGCACGGAGGGGAGGCTAGTGGAGACCCAGTACTTC. V gene TRBV6-1 combines with J gene TRBJ2-5; D perhaps matches TRBD2 (6 bases). This CDR3 comprises 14 residues. Germline CDR1 is MNHNS and CDR2 is SASEGT. V was clipped by 7 bases and J by 5 bases, with 17 bases between them.

V is TRBV4-1 and J is TRBJ1-1; 9 nucleotides line up with TRBD1. The CDR3 has 14 amino acids. Germline trimming cut 4 bases from V and 5 bases from J; bases unmatched to any gene: 5. The germline V gene encodes CDR1 MGHRA and CDR2 YSYEKL. CDR3: CASSLGTGLTEAFF. The CDR3 DNA sequence: TGCGCCAGCAGCCTCGGGACAGGGTTGACTGAAGCTTTCTTT.

The chain carries TRBV27 and TRBJ1-1; maybe TRBD1 (5 bases). The germline V gene has CDR1 MNHEY and CDR2 SMNVEV (reference sequence). Trimming took off 5 bases at V and 1 base at J, with 11 bases between the two ends. The CDR3 is 14 residues long. CDR3 loop: CASSHIGGNTEAFF. CDR3 sequence (DNA): TGTGCCAGCAGTCATATCGGGGGGAACACTGAAGCTTTCTTT.

The chain has TRBV7-2 and TRBJ1-1, with 8 bases that match TRBD1. CDR3 length: 14 amino acids. V lost 5 bases and J lost 10; bases outside the gene matches: 12. Germline-derived CDR1 and CDR2 are SGHTA and FQGNSA. CDR3 region: CASSQSQGGEIAFF. CDR3 DNA sequence: TGTGCCAGCAGCCAATCACAGGGGGGGGAGATAGCTTTCTTT.

This clone turned up a few times. DNA of the CDR3: TGTGCCAGCAGCTTGGCGTCAGGGGATGGGACGCAGTATTTT. Translating gives CASSLASGDGTQYF. V usage is TRBV5-4 and J usage is TRBJ2-3; TRBD1 is a possible D gene (6 bases). The CDR3 contains 14 residues. Germline CDR1 reads SGHNT; CDR2 reads YYREEE (reference sequence). V dropped 0 bases and J dropped 9 bases, with 14 bases sitting between them.

A few counts support this clone. The chain joins TRBV7-9 to TRBJ1-6, with D perhaps matching TRBD1 (5 bases). Trimming pared 1 base from V and 7 bases from J, leaving 8 bases between. Per the germline V gene, CDR1 is SEHNR and CDR2 is FQNEAQ (reference sequence). The CDR3 has 14 residues. In DNA form, the CDR3 reads TGTGCCAGCAGCTTAGGACAGCTGAATTCACCCCTCCACTTT. Amino acids: CASSLGQLNSPLHF.

This clone showed up just a few times. This rearrangement joins TRBV6-5 to TRBJ2-3; possible D gene TRBD2, 5 bases. The CDR3 spans 15 residues. The germline CDR1 and CDR2 sequences are MNHEY and SVGAGI. V lost 4 bases to trimming and J lost 3 bases, with 14 bases between them. Written as DNA, the CDR3 is TGTGCCAGCAGTTCCACCGGGAAGCCGACAGATACGCAGTATTTT. This gives the protein CASSSTGKPTDTQYF.

The chain couples TRBV10-3 to TRBJ2-3; 9 nucleotides line up with TRBD2. The V gene's germline CDR1 is ENHRY and CDR2 SYGVKD. V was pared by 4 bases and J by 0 bases, with 5 bases of the junction left unmatched. The CDR3 has 16 residues. The CDR3 nucleotides are TGTGCCATCAGTGTGAGCGGGAGGACAAGCACAGATACGCAGTATTTT. This sequence encodes CAISVSGRTSTDTQYF.

This clone was counted a few times. The chain couples TRBV5-4 to TRBJ2-1; TRBD2 agrees at 10 bases. The trim removed 3 bases at V and 1 base at J, leaving 1 base unmatched. The CDR3 covers 15 residues. The V gene's germline CDR1 is SGHNT and CDR2 YYREEE (reference sequence). The CDR3 loop is CASSYSGGSYNEQFF. The CDR3 coding sequence is TGTGCCAGCAGCTATAGCGGGGGGTCCTACAATGAGCAGTTCTTC.

V is TRBV27 and J is TRBJ2-7; the D gene is possibly TRBD1 (5 bases). Trimming removed 3 bases from V and 5 bases from J, with 17 bases in between. Germline V gene data show CDR1 as MNHEY and CDR2 as SMNVEV (reference sequence). The CDR3 spans 15 residues. The CDR3 sequence: CASSLTQGPSDEQYF. The CDR3 bases are TGTGCCAGCAGTTTGACCCAGGGTCCCAGCGACGAGCAGTACTTC.

This clone showed up just a few times. V usage is TRBV19 and J usage is TRBJ2-3; D may be TRBD1 (6 bases). V was trimmed by 5 bases and J by 0 bases, leaving 9 bases between them. This CDR3 region has 14 residues. Germline CDR1 reads LNHDA; CDR2 reads SQIVND (reference sequence). The CDR3 DNA follows: TGTGCCAGTAGTGTGGGACAAAGCACAGATACGCAGTATTTT. Translating it yields CASSVGQSTDTQYF.

The chain has TRBV5-1 and TRBJ2-2; the D gene is possibly TRBD2 (6 bases). Germline CDR1 is SGHRS and CDR2 is YFSETQ. CDR3 size: 16 residues. V shed 2 bases and J shed 5 bases, with 16 bases lying between them. In nucleotides, the CDR3 is TGCGCCAGCAGCTTCTTAACTAGCCCGGTGACCGGGGAGCTGTTTTTT. This codes for CASSFLTSPVTGELFF.

Only a few counts were recorded for this clone. The chain employs TRBV5-1 and TRBJ2-3; 7 positions match TRBD2. The CDR3 consists of 16 residues. The V gene's germline CDR1 is SGHRS and CDR2 YFSETQ. V was clipped by 5 bases and J by 0 bases; unmatched bases: 9. The DNA for the CDR3 is TGCGCCAGCAGAAAAAACCCTAGCGGTAGCACAGATACGCAGTATTTT. Protein sequence: CASRKNPSGSTDTQYF.

The chain has TRBV19 and TRBJ2-3; 9 bases are shared with TRBD2. In germline, CDR1 is LNHDA, CDR2 SQIVND (reference sequence). Germline trimming cut 3 bases from V and 0 bases from J; bases unmatched to any gene: 1. This CDR3 is 15 amino acids long. As DNA, the CDR3 is TGTGCCAGTAGTATTACTAGCGGGAGCACAGATACGCAGTATTTT. Translated: CASSITSGSTDTQYF.

V gene TRBV15 combines with J gene TRBJ2-7; the D is unclear. Trimming stripped 0 bases from V and 4 bases from J, with 7 bases between. Looked up from germline, CDR1 is LNHNV and CDR2 is YYDKDF (reference sequence). CDR3 length: 13 residues. The DNA of the CDR3 is TGTGCCACCAGCAGAGATCCCTCGTACGAGCAGTACTTC. It yields the protein CATSRDPSYEQYF.

This clone appeared a few times. CDR3 amino acids: CSAIPGYETQYF. CDR3 sequence (DNA): TGCAGTGCCATTCCGGGATACGAGACCCAGTACTTC. The genes are TRBV29-1 and TRBJ2-5; possible D gene TRBD2, 5 bases. Germline CDR1 SQVTM, CDR2 ANQGSEA. The CDR3 length is 12 residues.

In this sample, this clone turned up a few times. CDR3 bases: TGCGCCAGCAGCCAACGGGAGATGTATGGCTACACCTTC. This codes for CASSQREMYGYTF. This chain joins TRBV4-1 and TRBJ1-2; the D is unclear. CDR1 and CDR2 (germline): MGHRA, YSYEKL. The V gene lost 2 bases and the J gene lost 5 bases, with 9 bases spanning the gap. The CDR3 runs 13 residues.

This clone was seen a handful of times. Compared with germline, one end of the junction differs, possibly owing to a read error. V gene TRBV6-5 combines with J gene TRBJ1-1, with D possibly being TRBD1 (6 bases). CDR1 MNHEY and CDR2 SVGAGI come from the germline V gene. The CDR3 contains 14 residues. Written as DNA, the CDR3 is TGTGCCAGCAGTCAAGACGCGGGCAGGGGACGAGCTTCCTTT. Translated, it gives CASSQDAGRGRASF.

The V and J genes are TRBV29-1 and TRBJ2-1; 12 nucleotides match TRBD2. In germline, CDR1 is SQVTM, CDR2 ANQGSEA. The CDR3 covers 13 residues. V was clipped by 7 bases and J by 10 bases; unmatched bases: 8. CDR3: CSEEGLAGGEQFF. DNA of the CDR3: TGCAGCGAGGAGGGACTAGCGGGTGGAGAGCAGTTCTTC.

CDR3 in DNA: TGTGCCAGCTCTACCGGGACAGGGTCGACTGGCTACACCTTC. It is translated as CASSTGTGSTGYTF. The V gene is TRBV18, the J gene TRBJ1-2, with 9 nucleotides matching TRBD1. V dropped 6 bases and J dropped 7; count of bases not matched to a gene: 9. The CDR3 length is 14 residues. The germline V gene has CDR1 KGHSH and CDR2 LQKENI.

This clone was detected only a few times. The chain employs TRBV13 and TRBJ2-1; TRBD2 agrees at 8 bases. J lost 2 bases, V lost 10 bases, and 7 bases had no gene match. Germline V lookup: CDR1 PRHDT, CDR2 FYEKMQ (reference sequence). The CDR3 is 14 residues long. The CDR3 loop is CATPSGGTYNEQFF. Written as DNA, the CDR3 is TGTGCCACCCCAAGCGGGGGAACCTACAATGAGCAGTTCTTC.

There are a few counts of this clone. CDR3 region: CASSLGRGEETQYF. The CDR3 nucleotides are TGCGCCAGCAGCTTGGGGCGGGGGGAAGAGACCCAGTACTTC. V gene TRBV5-1 combines with J gene TRBJ2-5; 8 nucleotides match TRBD2. The CDR3 extends over 14 amino acids. Trimming cost V 0 bases and J 3 bases; bases outside gene matches: 1. Germline lookup yields CDR1 SGHRS and CDR2 YFSETQ.

The chain links TRBV18 to TRBJ2-7; 11 positions agree with TRBD2. CDR3 size: 15 residues. V was clipped by 6 bases and J by 4 bases; unmatched bases: 8. Germline V gives CDR1 KGHSH, CDR2 LQKENI. CDR3 loop: CASSLLAGEDYEQYF. CDR3 nucleotides: TGTGCCAGCTCCTTACTAGCGGGGGAAGATTACGAGCAGTACTTC.

The CDR3 DNA sequence: TGCGCCAGCAGCCGAGGACTAGCGGGTCAAGATACGCAGTATTTT. Protein sequence: CASSRGLAGQDTQYF. The chain is built from TRBV4-3 and TRBJ2-3; 11 bases are shared with TRBD2. J lost 5 bases, V lost 4 bases, and 5 bases had no gene match. Per the germline V gene, CDR1 is LGHNA and CDR2 is YSLEER. This CDR3 region has 15 residues.